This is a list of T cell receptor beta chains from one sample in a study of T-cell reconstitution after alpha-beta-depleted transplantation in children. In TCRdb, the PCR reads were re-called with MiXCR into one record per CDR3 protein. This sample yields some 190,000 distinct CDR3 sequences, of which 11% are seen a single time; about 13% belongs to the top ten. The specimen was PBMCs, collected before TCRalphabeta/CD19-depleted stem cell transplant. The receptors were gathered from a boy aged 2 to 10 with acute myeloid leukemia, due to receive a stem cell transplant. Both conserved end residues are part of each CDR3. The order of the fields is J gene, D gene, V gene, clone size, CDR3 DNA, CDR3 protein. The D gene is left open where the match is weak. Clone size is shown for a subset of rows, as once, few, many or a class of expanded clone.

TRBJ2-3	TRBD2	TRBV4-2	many	TGTGCCAGCAGCCAATCTCTAGCGGGAGGGACAGATACGCAGTATTTT	CASSQSLAGGTDTQYF
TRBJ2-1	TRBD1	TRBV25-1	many	TGTGCCAGCAGGGACAGGGGGGGGTACAATGAGCAGTTCTTC	CASRDRGGYNEQFF
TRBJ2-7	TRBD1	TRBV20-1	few	TGCTGTGCTAGAGGGGACCCGGGACAGGGGAACGAGCAGTACTTC	CCARGDPGQGNEQYF
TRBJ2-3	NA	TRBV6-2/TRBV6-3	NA	TGTGCCAGCAGTTATGGGCTACCAGATACGCAGTATTTT	CASSYGLPDTQYF
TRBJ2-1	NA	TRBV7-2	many	TGTGCCAGCAGCCCAGGATCCACCTCCTACAATGAGCAGTTCTTC	CASSPGSTSYNEQFF
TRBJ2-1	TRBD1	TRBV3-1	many	TGTGCCAGCAGCCGTCTGGACAGGGGGAATGAGCAGTTCTTC	CASSRLDRGNEQFF
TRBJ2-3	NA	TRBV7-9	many	TGTGCCAGCAGCTTAACGGGAGTGACAGATACGCAGTATTTT	CASSLTGVTDTQYF
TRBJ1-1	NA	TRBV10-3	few	TGTGCCATCAGTGGCGCCGGGAGTGACACTGAAGCTTTCTTT	CAISGAGSDTEAFF
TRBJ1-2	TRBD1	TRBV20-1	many	TGCAGTGCCGTAGGGACAGGGGATAAAAACTATGGCTACACCTTC	CSAVGTGDKNYGYTF
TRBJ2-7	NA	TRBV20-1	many	TGCAGTGCTAGAGATTTAGTCGAGCAGTACTTC	CSARDLVEQYF
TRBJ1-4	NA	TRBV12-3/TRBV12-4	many	TGTGCCAGCAGTCGAACCTCAGGGGAGAATGAAAAACTGTTTTTT	CASSRTSGENEKLFF
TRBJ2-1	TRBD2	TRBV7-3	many	TGTGCCAGCAGCTTGACTAGCGGGAGTGCGGGTGAGCAGTTCTTC	CASSLTSGSAGEQFF
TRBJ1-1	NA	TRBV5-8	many	TGTGCCAGCAGCTTGTTGAGCGGGGGAGGTGTATGGAACACTGAAGCTTTCTTT	CASSLLSGGGVWNTEAFF
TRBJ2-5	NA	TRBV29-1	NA	TGCAGCGGTTCGGGAGCCCAAGAGACCCAGTACTTC	CSGSGAQETQYF
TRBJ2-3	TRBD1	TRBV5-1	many	TGCGCCAGCAGCCCCGACAGGGAACGCACAGATACGCAGTATTTT	CASSPDRERTDTQYF
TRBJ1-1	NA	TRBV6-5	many	TGTGCCAGCAGTTACTCCTGGGGGAACACTGAAGCTTTCTTT	CASSYSWGNTEAFF
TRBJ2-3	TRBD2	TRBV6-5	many	TGTGCCAGCAGCTACGGACTAGCGGGCCCAGATACGCAGTATTTT	CASSYGLAGPDTQYF
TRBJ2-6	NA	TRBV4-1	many	TGCGCCAGCAGCGTCTTTTTCCGGGACACTAACTCTGGGGCCAACGTCCTGACTTTC	CASSVFFRDTNSGANVLTF
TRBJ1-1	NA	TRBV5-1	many	TGCGCCAGCAGCTTGGGGAGGGAAGCTTTCTTT	CASSLGREAFF
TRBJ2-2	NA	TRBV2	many	TGTGCCAGCAGTGACCGGACAGTCACCGGGGAGCTGTTTTTT	CASSDRTVTGELFF
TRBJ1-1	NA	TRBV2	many	TGTGCCAGCAGTGATGTTGGGGGCCCTGAAGCTTTCTTT	CASSDVGGPEAFF
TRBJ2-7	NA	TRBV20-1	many	TGCAGTGCTAGTAGGCAGCCAGAGCAGTACTTC	CSASRQPEQYF
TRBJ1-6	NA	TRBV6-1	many	TGTGCCAGCAATCAAGCGGTCTCACCCCTCCACTTT	CASNQAVSPLHF
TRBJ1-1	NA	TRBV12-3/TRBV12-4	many	TGTGCCAGCAGTTTAGGGCAGGCTGAAGCTTTCTTT	CASSLGQAEAFF
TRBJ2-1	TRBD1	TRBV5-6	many	TGTGCCAGCAGCTTGGGAGTGGGGGGGACAGGGTACAATGAGCAGTTCTTC	CASSLGVGGTGYNEQFF
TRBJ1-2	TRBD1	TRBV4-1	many	TGCGCCAGCAGCCAAGCCAGGACAGGGGGAGGCTACACCTTC	CASSQARTGGGYTF
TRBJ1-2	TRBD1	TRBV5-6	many	TGTGCCAGCAGCTCGGAATGGGACAGGGGGCGAGTCTATGGCTACACCTTC	CASSSEWDRGRVYGYTF
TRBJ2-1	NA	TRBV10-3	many	TGTGCCATCAGTGCGGGGGACTCTGCTTACAATGAGCAGTTCTTC	CAISAGDSAYNEQFF
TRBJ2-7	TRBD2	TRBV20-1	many	TGCAGTGCTAGAGCCCCGAGCGGGAGGAGCTCCTACGAGCAGTACTTC	CSARAPSGRSSYEQYF
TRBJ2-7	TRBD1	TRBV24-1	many	TGTGCCACCAGTGTCTCGCCGGGACAGGGAACCTACGAGCAGTACTTC	CATSVSPGQGTYEQYF
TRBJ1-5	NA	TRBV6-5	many	TGTGCCAGCAGTTACGGGGAATCTCAGCCCCAGCATTTT	CASSYGESQPQHF
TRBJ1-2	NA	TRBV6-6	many	TGTGCCAGCAGAGCAAGTCTCGGCGAAGGCTACACCTTC	CASRASLGEGYTF
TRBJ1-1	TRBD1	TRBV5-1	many	TGCGCCAGCAGCTCCGGGACAGCGAACACTGAAGCTTTCTTT	CASSSGTANTEAFF
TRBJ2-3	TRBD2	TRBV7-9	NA	TGTGCCAGCAGCCTGCGAGATGGACTAGCGGCCACAGATACGCAGTATTTT	CASSLRDGLAATDTQYF
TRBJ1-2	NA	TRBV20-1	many	TGCAGTGTAGGGAACTATGGCTACACCTTC	CSVGNYGYTF
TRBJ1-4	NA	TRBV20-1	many	TGCAGTGCTAGTCTGGGGGGAGTTCGGGAAAAACTGTTTTTT	CSASLGGVREKLFF
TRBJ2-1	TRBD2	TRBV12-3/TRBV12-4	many	TGTGCCAGCCTTACGGGGGGGTCCTACAATGAGCAGTTCTTC	CASLTGGSYNEQFF
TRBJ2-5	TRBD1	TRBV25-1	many	TGTGCCAGCAGTGGAGGCCCCGGGACAGGAAGCGGCGAGACCCAGTACTTC	CASSGGPGTGSGETQYF
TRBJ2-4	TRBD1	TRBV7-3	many	TGTGCCAGCAGCTTAATGGGACAGGGGGGGACGAAGGCCAAAAACATTCAGTACTTC	CASSLMGQGGTKAKNIQYF
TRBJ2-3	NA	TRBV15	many	TGTGCCACCAGCAGCCCTGGGCAGGGTCCCAGCACAGATACGCAGTATTTT	CATSSPGQGPSTDTQYF
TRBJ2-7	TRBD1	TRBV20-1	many	TGCAGTGCGGAGACAGGGGCCTACGAGCAGTACTTC	CSAETGAYEQYF
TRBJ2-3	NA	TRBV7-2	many	TGTGCCAGCAGCCTGATGGGTGGGAGGCGCACAGATACGCAGTATTTT	CASSLMGGRRTDTQYF
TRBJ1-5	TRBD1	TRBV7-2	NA	TGTGCCAGCAGCTTAGGGACAGGGGGCAGTCACCCCCAGCATTTT	CASSLGTGGSHPQHF
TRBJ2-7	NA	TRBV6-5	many	TGTGCCAGCACAAAACTAGCCGTCGAGGGGGCCGCCTACGAGCAGTACTTC	CASTKLAVEGAAYEQYF
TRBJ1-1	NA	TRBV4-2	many	TGTGCCAGCAGCCAAGATGCACTAAACACTGAAGCTTTCTTT	CASSQDALNTEAFF
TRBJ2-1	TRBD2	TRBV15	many	TGTGCCACCAGCAGAGATCGCGCTAGCGGGAACAATGAGCAGTTCTTC	CATSRDRASGNNEQFF
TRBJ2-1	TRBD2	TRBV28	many	TGTGCCAGCAGTCCCTTAACTAGCGGGGCTGGGTATGAGCAGTTCTTC	CASSPLTSGAGYEQFF
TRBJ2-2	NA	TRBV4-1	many	TGCGCCAGCAGCCAAGCAGAGAACACCGGGGAGCTGTTTTTT	CASSQAENTGELFF
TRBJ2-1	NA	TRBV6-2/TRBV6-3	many	TGTGCCAGCAGTCCCCGGGGACGCTCCTACAATGAGCAGTTCTTC	CASSPRGRSYNEQFF
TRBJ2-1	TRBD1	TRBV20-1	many	TGCAGTGCTCCCCCGTCGACAGGGGGGAGTGAGCAGTTCTTC	CSAPPSTGGSEQFF
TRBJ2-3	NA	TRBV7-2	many	TGTGCCAGCAGCTTAGGCGGAAAGAGCACAGATACGCAGTATTTT	CASSLGGKSTDTQYF